This T cell receptor beta chain was retrieved from a study of graft-versus-host responses after intestinal transplantation. The V segment lost 0 bases and the J segment 0 bases; nucleotides outside the gene matches: 2. This CDR3 region has 16 residues. Germline lookup yields CDR1 MGHRA and CDR2 YSYEKL. The data were produced by immunoSEQ multiplex PCR, yet TCRdb's version contains in-frame clones alone and is incomplete. Of some 110,000 clones in the sample, roughly 93% were seen once. This clone appeared a few times. The antigen is undetermined. The sequencing used unstimulated CD8+ T cells sorted from spleen or lymph node cells, collected before transplant. This TCR was recovered from a human donor who was the organ donor for an intestinal transplant. V is TRBV4-1 and J is TRBJ1-3, with TRBD1 matching over 7 bases. CDR3 nucleotides: TGCGCCAGCAGCCAAGATTCAGGGGGCTCTGGAAACACCATATATTTT. This encodes CASSQDSGGSGNTIYF.